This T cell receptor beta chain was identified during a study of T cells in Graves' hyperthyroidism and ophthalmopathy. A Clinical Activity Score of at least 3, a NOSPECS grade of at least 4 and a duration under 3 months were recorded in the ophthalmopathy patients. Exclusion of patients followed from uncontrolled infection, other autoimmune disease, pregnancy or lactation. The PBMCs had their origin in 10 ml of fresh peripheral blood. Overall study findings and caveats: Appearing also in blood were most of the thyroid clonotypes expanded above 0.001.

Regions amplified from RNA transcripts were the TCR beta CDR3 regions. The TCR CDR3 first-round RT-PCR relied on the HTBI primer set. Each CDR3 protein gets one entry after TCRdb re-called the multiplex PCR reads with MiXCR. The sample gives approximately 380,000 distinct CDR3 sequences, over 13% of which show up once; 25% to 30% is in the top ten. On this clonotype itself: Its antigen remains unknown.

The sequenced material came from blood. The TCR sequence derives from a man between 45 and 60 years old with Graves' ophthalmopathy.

CDR3 in DNA: TGTGCCAGCGGACGCGACGGGCTCACGCCCCAGCATTTT. This gives the protein CASGRDGLTPQHF. The chain recombines TRBV12-3 or TRBV12-4 with TRBJ1-5; D call uncertain. The CDR3 spans 13 residues. The V end lost 8 bases, the J end lost 9 bases, and 17 bases lay between the germline ends.